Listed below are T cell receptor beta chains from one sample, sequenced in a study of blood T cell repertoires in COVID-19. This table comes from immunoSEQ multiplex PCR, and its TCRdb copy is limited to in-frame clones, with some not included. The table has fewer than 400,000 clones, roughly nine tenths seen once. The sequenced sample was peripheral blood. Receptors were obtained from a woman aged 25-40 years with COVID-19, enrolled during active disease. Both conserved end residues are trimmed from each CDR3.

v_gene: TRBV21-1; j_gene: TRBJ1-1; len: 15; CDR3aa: ASTVGSPRVPNTEAF
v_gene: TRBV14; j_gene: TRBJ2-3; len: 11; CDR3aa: ASSPPHTDTQY
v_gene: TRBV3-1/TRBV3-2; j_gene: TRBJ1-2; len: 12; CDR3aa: ASSQRGQARRCT
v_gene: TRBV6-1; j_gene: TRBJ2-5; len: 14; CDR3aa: ASSDPGRGRGETQY
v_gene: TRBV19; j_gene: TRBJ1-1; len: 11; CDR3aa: ASSFQANTEAF
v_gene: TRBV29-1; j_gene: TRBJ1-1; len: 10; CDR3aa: SVEGLASEAF
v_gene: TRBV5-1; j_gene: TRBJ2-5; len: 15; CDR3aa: ASSLPKTGGERETQY
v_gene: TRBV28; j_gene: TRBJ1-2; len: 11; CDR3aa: ASSRDSVYGYT
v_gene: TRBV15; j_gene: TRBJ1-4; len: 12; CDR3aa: ATSRDRGWEKLF
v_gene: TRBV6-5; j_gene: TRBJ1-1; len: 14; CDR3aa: ASSYSFSGAGTEAF
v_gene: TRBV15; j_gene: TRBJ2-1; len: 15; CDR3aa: ATSRIGTSGGYNEQF
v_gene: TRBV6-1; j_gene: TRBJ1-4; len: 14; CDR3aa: ASSEGTGRINEKLF
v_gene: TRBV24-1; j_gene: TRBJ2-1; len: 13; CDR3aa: ATSDTALSYNEQF
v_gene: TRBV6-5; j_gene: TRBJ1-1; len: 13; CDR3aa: ASSSTGGADTEAF
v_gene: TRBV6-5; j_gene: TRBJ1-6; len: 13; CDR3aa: ASSYSEGASSPLH
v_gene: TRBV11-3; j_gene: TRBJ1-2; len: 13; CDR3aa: ASSPPGTEVYGYT
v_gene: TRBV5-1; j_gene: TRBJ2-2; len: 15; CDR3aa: ASSGLKTGKDTGELF
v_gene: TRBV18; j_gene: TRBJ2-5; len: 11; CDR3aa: ASSQSGQETQY
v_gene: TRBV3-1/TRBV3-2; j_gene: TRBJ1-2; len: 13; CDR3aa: ASSQPDRDNYGYT
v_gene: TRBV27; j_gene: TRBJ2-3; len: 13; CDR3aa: ASAPSGVITDTQY
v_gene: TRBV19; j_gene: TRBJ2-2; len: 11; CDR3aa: ASTETVAGELF
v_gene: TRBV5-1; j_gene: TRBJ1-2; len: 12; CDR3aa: ASSWTSPNYGYT
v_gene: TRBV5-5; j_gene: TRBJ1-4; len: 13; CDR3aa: ASSPSGSYNEKLF
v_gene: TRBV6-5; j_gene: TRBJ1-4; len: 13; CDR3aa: AALLRGPTNEKLF
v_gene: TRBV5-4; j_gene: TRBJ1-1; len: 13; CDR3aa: ASSLRGQAKTEAF
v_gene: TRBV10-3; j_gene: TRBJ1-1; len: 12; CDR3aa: AISESPGNTEAF
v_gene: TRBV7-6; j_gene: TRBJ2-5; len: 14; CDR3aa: ASSLALSGGQETQY
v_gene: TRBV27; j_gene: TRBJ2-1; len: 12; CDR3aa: ASSLILGGHEQF
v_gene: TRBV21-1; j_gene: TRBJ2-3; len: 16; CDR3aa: ASSKSLPGQGSGDTQY
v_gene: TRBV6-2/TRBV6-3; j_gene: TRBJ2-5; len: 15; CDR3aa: ASSPTPYKGWKETQY
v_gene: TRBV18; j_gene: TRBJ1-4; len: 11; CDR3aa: ASSPRTNEKLF
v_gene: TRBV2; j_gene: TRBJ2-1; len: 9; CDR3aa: ASSWDLAQF
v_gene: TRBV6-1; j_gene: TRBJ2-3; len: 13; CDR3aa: ASSETGDSTDTQY
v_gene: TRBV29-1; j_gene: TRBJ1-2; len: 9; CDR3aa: SVLTRGGYT
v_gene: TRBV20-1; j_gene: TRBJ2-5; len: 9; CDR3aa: SAPIQETQY
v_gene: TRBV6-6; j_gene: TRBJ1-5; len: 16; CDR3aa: ASSPTGTGGPFRQPQH
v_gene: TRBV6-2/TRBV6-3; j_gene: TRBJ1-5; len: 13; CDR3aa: ASSYSLGSGQPQH
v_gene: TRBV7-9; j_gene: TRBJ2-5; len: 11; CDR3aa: ASRVENLETQY
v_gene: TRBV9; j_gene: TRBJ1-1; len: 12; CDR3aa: ASSAGTGSTEAF
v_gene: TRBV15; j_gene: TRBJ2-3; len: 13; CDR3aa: ATSRMGNSGDTQY
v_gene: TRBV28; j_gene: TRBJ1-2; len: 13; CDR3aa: ASSSTGSGSYGYT
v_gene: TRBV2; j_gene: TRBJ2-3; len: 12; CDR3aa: ASSGGASTDTQY
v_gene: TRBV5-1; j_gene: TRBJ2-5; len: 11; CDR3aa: ASSTADQETQY
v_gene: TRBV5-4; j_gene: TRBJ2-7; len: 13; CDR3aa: ASSPGDSGGYEQY
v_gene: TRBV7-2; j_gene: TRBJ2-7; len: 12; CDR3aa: ASSFMRAPYEQY
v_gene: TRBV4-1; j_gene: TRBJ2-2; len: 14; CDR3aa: ASSHTPEVNTGELF
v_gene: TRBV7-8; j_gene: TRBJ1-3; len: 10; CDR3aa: ASSKTGNTIY
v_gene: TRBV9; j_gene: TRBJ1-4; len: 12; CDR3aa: ASSRGPDNEKLF
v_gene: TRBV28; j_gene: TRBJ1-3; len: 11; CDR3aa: ASSFGSGNTIY
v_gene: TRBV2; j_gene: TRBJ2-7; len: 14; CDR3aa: ASSERRGGADYEQY
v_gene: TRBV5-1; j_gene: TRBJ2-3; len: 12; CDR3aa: ASTSGGNTDTQY